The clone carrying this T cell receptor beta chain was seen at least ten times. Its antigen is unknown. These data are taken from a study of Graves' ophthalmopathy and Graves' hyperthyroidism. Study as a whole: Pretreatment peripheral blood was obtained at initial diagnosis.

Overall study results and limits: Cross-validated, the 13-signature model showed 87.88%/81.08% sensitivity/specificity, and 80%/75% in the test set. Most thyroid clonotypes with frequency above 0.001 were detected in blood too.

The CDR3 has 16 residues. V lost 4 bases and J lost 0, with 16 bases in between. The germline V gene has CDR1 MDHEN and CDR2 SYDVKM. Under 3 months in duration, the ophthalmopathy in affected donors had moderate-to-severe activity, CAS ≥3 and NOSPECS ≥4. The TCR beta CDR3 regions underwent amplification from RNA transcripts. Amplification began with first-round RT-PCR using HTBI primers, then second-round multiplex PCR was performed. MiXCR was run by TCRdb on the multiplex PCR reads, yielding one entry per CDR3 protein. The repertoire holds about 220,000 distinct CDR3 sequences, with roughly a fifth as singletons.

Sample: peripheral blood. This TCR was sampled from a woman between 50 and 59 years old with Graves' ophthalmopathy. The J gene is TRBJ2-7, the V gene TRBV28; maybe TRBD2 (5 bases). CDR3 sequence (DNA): TGTGCCAGCAGTTACCCTGGCGCTAGCTCCTCCTACGAGCAGTACTTC. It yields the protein CASSYPGASSSYEQYF. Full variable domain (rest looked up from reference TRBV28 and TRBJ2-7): DVKVTQSSRYLVKRTGEKVFLECVQDMDHENMFWYRQDPGLGLRLIYFSYDVKMKEKGDIPEGYSVSREKKERFSLILESASTNQTSMYLCASSYPGASSSYEQYFGPGTRLTVT.